The clone carrying this T cell receptor (beta chain) has a count of ten or more. Its antigen is unidentified. Amplification targeted the TCR beta CDR3 regions, with RNA transcripts as the source material. A first-round RT-PCR used HTBI primers, followed by a second-round multiplex PCR. TCRdb reprocessed the multiplex PCR reads with MiXCR, giving one entry per CDR3 protein. The sample has 300,000 to 400,000 distinct CDR3 sequences, roughly 17% seen once; the top ten hold approximately 2.4%. The source of the sample is a study of Graves' ophthalmopathy and Graves' hyperthyroidism. Overall study findings and caveats: The authors also found most expanded thyroid clonotypes above 0.001 frequency in blood.

The CDR3 totals 8 residues. V dropped 8 bases and J dropped 8 bases, with 6 bases sitting between them. The germline CDR1 and CDR2 sequences are SQVTM and ANQGSEA. The study excluded patients with other autoimmune diseases, uncontrolled infections, pregnancy or lactation. This chain links TRBV29-1 with TRBJ1-1; no firm D call. The receptor was derived from an adult woman with stable Graves' hyperthyroidism. Sequencing was carried out using peripheral blood. In DNA form, the CDR3 reads TGCAGCCCAGACGAAGCTTTCTTT. The encoded protein is CSPDEAFF.